A selection of T cell receptor beta chains follows, all from one sample in a study of beta chain features in type 1 diabetes. Here immunoSEQ multiplex PCR was the method, and the copy in TCRdb shows in-frame clones only, minus some. The sample yields approximately 160,000 clones, over 9% seen once. The sequenced sample was central memory CD4+ T cells from blood. Every receptor here comes from a man aged 25-45 years with type 1 diabetes. Both conserved end residues are part of each CDR3. A D gene is named only where the DNA matches it firmly. Clone size is shown for a subset of rows, as once, few, many or a class of expanded clone.

abundance: .
j_gene: TRBJ2-5
v_gene: TRBV6-1
d_gene: .
CDR3aa: CASSDRLIGETQYF
CDR3nt: TGTGCCAGCAGTGATAGACTAATTGGGGAGACCCAGTACTTC

abundance: .
j_gene: TRBJ2-7
v_gene: TRBV5-1
d_gene: .
CDR3aa: CASSLNGLHEYEQYF
CDR3nt: TGCGCCAGCAGCTTGAATGGGCTTCATGAGTACGAGCAGTACTTC

abundance: .
j_gene: TRBJ2-5
v_gene: TRBV9
d_gene: .
CDR3aa: CASSVDLQETQYF
CDR3nt: TGTGCCAGCAGCGTAGACTTACAAGAGACCCAGTACTTC

abundance: .
j_gene: TRBJ2-3
v_gene: TRBV30
d_gene: .
CDR3aa: CAWSIAVSTDTQYF
CDR3nt: TGTGCCTGGAGTATAGCGGTGAGCACAGATACGCAGTATTTT

abundance: few
j_gene: TRBJ2-5
v_gene: TRBV29-1
d_gene: .
CDR3aa: CSASPGQETQYF
CDR3nt: TGCAGCGCCTCACCGGGACAAGAGACCCAGTACTTC

abundance: few
j_gene: TRBJ2-1
v_gene: TRBV11-3
d_gene: TRBD2
CDR3aa: CASSPGTSGSRVSDEQFF
CDR3nt: TGTGCCAGCAGCCCCGGGACTAGCGGGAGTAGGGTTAGCGATGAGCAGTTCTTC

abundance: few
j_gene: TRBJ2-7
v_gene: TRBV6-1
d_gene: .
CDR3aa: CASSGASYEQYF
CDR3nt: TGTGCCAGCAGTGGGGCCTCCTACGAGCAGTACTTC

abundance: few
j_gene: TRBJ1-2
v_gene: TRBV7-9
d_gene: .
CDR3aa: CASSLRDMSYGYTF
CDR3nt: TGTGCCAGCAGCCTCCGGGACATGTCTTACGGCTACACCTTC

abundance: .
j_gene: TRBJ2-5
v_gene: TRBV7-9
d_gene: TRBD2
CDR3aa: CASTGAGVQETQYF
CDR3nt: TGTGCCAGCACGGGAGCGGGGGTCCAAGAGACCCAGTACTTC

abundance: .
j_gene: TRBJ1-1
v_gene: TRBV29-1
d_gene: TRBD1
CDR3aa: CSVSQGEAFF
CDR3nt: TGCAGCGTTTCACAGGGGGAAGCTTTCTTT

abundance: .
j_gene: TRBJ2-5
v_gene: TRBV18
d_gene: TRBD2
CDR3aa: CASSLLKTSGETQYF
CDR3nt: TGTGCCAGCTCACTACTAAAGACTAGCGGAGAGACCCAGTACTTC

abundance: few
j_gene: TRBJ2-5
v_gene: TRBV7-9
d_gene: TRBD2
CDR3aa: CASRSSGQETQYF
CDR3nt: TGTGCCAGCAGGTCTAGCGGGCAAGAGACCCAGTACTTC

abundance: .
j_gene: TRBJ2-7
v_gene: TRBV5-1
d_gene: TRBD1
CDR3aa: CASRPGQGPEQYF
CDR3nt: TGCGCCAGCAGACCGGGACAGGGGCCGGAGCAGTACTTC

abundance: few
j_gene: TRBJ2-3
v_gene: TRBV9
d_gene: .
CDR3aa: CASSADIADTQYF
CDR3nt: TGTGCCAGCAGCGCGGACATAGCAGATACGCAGTATTTT

abundance: .
j_gene: TRBJ2-7
v_gene: TRBV28
d_gene: TRBD2
CDR3aa: CASSLIAGAGEQYF
CDR3nt: TGTGCCAGCAGTCTAATAGCGGGAGCGGGCGAGCAGTACTTC

abundance: many
j_gene: TRBJ2-7
v_gene: TRBV9
d_gene: TRBD2
CDR3aa: CASSVGSGTFYEQYF
CDR3nt: TGTGCCAGCAGCGTAGGTAGCGGGACCTTCTACGAGCAGTACTTC

abundance: few
j_gene: TRBJ2-5
v_gene: TRBV2
d_gene: .
CDR3aa: CASSGGRKETQYF
CDR3nt: TGTGCCAGCAGTGGAGGGAGAAAAGAGACCCAGTACTTC

abundance: few
j_gene: TRBJ2-7
v_gene: TRBV5-4
d_gene: TRBD1
CDR3aa: CASSLDQGAYEQYF
CDR3nt: TGTGCCAGCAGCTTGGATCAGGGGGCCTACGAGCAGTACTTC

abundance: few
j_gene: TRBJ2-7
v_gene: TRBV10-3
d_gene: .
CDR3aa: CAISAEGGEQYF
CDR3nt: TGTGCCATCAGTGCAGAGGGAGGCGAGCAGTACTTC

abundance: .
j_gene: TRBJ1-2
v_gene: TRBV5-6
d_gene: .
CDR3aa: CASTLPTNYGYTF
CDR3nt: TGTGCCAGCACGCTACCCACTAACTATGGCTACACCTTC

abundance: few
j_gene: TRBJ1-2
v_gene: TRBV11-2
d_gene: .
CDR3aa: CASSQSRANYGYTF
CDR3nt: TGTGCCAGCAGTCAAAGCCGAGCAAACTATGGCTACACCTTC

abundance: .
j_gene: TRBJ2-1
v_gene: TRBV6-1
d_gene: .
CDR3aa: CASRHGFLDNEQFF
CDR3nt: TGTGCCAGCAGGCACGGGTTTCTGGACAATGAGCAGTTCTTC

abundance: few
j_gene: TRBJ2-7
v_gene: TRBV15
d_gene: .
CDR3aa: CATSRDLVRVGEQYF
CDR3nt: TGTGCCACCAGCAGAGATTTGGTCAGGGTAGGCGAGCAGTACTTC

abundance: few
j_gene: TRBJ2-1
v_gene: TRBV9
d_gene: TRBD2
CDR3aa: CASSATGTSNEQFF
CDR3nt: TGTGCCAGCAGCGCCACCGGGACTAGCAATGAGCAGTTCTTC

abundance: few
j_gene: TRBJ1-1
v_gene: TRBV9
d_gene: .
CDR3aa: CASSVVVDTEAFF
CDR3nt: TGTGCCAGCAGCGTAGTAGTGGACACTGAAGCTTTCTTT

abundance: .
j_gene: TRBJ1-4
v_gene: TRBV15
d_gene: .
CDR3aa: CATSQGPSNEKLFF
CDR3nt: TGTGCCACCAGCCAGGGTCCAAGTAATGAAAAACTGTTTTTT

abundance: few
j_gene: TRBJ2-7
v_gene: TRBV4-3
d_gene: TRBD1
CDR3aa: CASSQEQGAGEQYF
CDR3nt: TGCGCCAGCAGCCAAGAACAGGGGGCGGGGGAGCAGTACTTC

abundance: once
j_gene: TRBJ1-1
v_gene: TRBV6-6
d_gene: .
CDR3aa: CASSTGNTEAFF
CDR3nt: TGTGCCAGCAGTACGGGGAACACTGAAGCTTTCTTT

abundance: few
j_gene: TRBJ2-7
v_gene: TRBV19
d_gene: TRBD2
CDR3aa: CASSTGLAGVAEQYF
CDR3nt: TGTGCCAGTAGTACGGGACTAGCGGGAGTCGCCGAGCAGTACTTC

abundance: few
j_gene: TRBJ2-7
v_gene: TRBV28
d_gene: TRBD2
CDR3aa: CASSLSGGAYEQYF
CDR3nt: TGTGCCAGCAGTTTATCGGGGGGAGCCTACGAGCAGTACTTC

abundance: .
j_gene: TRBJ1-5
v_gene: TRBV5-1
d_gene: TRBD1
CDR3aa: CASSPDRGVDQPQHF
CDR3nt: TGCGCCAGCAGCCCAGACAGGGGAGTCGATCAGCCCCAGCATTTT

abundance: few
j_gene: TRBJ2-1
v_gene: TRBV27
d_gene: TRBD2
CDR3aa: CATNLAGGGNEQFF
CDR3nt: TGTGCCACAAACCTAGCGGGAGGGGGAAATGAGCAGTTCTTC

abundance: few
j_gene: TRBJ1-2
v_gene: TRBV6-5
d_gene: .
CDR3aa: CASSADRTNYGYTF
CDR3nt: TGTGCCAGCTCTGCTGACAGGACCAACTATGGCTACACCTTC

abundance: few
j_gene: TRBJ2-3
v_gene: TRBV29-1
d_gene: .
CDR3aa: CSVVRDGRDTQYF
CDR3nt: TGCAGCGTTGTCCGGGATGGTCGGGATACGCAGTATTTT

abundance: few
j_gene: TRBJ1-4
v_gene: TRBV6-1
d_gene: .
CDR3aa: CAISRQEGEKLFF
CDR3nt: TGTGCCATCTCGAGACAAGAAGGAGAAAAACTGTTTTTT

abundance: few
j_gene: TRBJ2-5
v_gene: TRBV7-2
d_gene: TRBD2
CDR3aa: CASSLFLAAQETQYF
CDR3nt: TGTGCCAGCAGCTTGTTCCTAGCGGCCCAAGAGACCCAGTACTTC

abundance: few
j_gene: TRBJ2-7
v_gene: TRBV4-2
d_gene: TRBD1
CDR3aa: CASSQGQGAYEQYF
CDR3nt: TGTGCCAGCAGCCAAGGTCAGGGGGCTTACGAGCAGTACTTC

abundance: .
j_gene: TRBJ1-1
v_gene: TRBV7-9
d_gene: .
CDR3aa: CASSSTQNTEAFF
CDR3nt: TGTGCCAGCAGCTCGACACAGAACACTGAAGCTTTCTTT

abundance: few
j_gene: TRBJ2-2
v_gene: TRBV7-2
d_gene: .
CDR3aa: CASSWRDSTGELFF
CDR3nt: TGTGCCAGCAGCTGGAGGGACAGCACCGGGGAGCTGTTTTTT

abundance: few
j_gene: TRBJ2-7
v_gene: TRBV6-5
d_gene: .
CDR3aa: CASSHPGREQYF
CDR3nt: TGTGCCAGCAGTCATCCAGGCCGCGAGCAGTACTTC

abundance: .
j_gene: TRBJ2-7
v_gene: TRBV18
d_gene: .
CDR3aa: CASSTQGTPAYEQYF
CDR3nt: TGTGCCAGCTCAACCCAGGGGACCCCGGCGTACGAGCAGTACTTC

abundance: many
j_gene: TRBJ2-1
v_gene: TRBV18
d_gene: TRBD2
CDR3aa: CASSPASGDDNEQFF
CDR3nt: TGTGCCAGCTCACCTGCCAGCGGGGATGACAATGAGCAGTTCTTC

abundance: .
j_gene: TRBJ1-1
v_gene: TRBV6-5
d_gene: .
CDR3aa: CASSYLRNTEAFF
CDR3nt: TGTGCCAGCAGTTATCTTCGGAACACTGAAGCTTTCTTT

abundance: .
j_gene: TRBJ1-1
v_gene: TRBV28
d_gene: TRBD1
CDR3aa: CASSPPGTGGTEAFF
CDR3nt: TGTGCCAGCAGTCCCCCCGGGACAGGGGGCACTGAAGCTTTCTTT

abundance: .
j_gene: TRBJ2-2
v_gene: TRBV9
d_gene: .
CDR3aa: CASSVGVSDTGELFF
CDR3nt: TGTGCCAGCAGCGTAGGGGTTAGCGACACCGGGGAGCTGTTTTTT

abundance: .
j_gene: TRBJ2-2
v_gene: TRBV5-8
d_gene: .
CDR3aa: CASSFEGTGTGELFF
CDR3nt: TGTGCCAGCAGCTTTGAGGGTACGGGCACCGGGGAGCTGTTTTTT

abundance: .
j_gene: TRBJ1-1
v_gene: TRBV7-2
d_gene: .
CDR3aa: CASSSPTGGKSEAFF
CDR3nt: TGTGCCAGCAGCTCCCCGACAGGTGGAAAGTCTGAAGCTTTCTTT